The rows below give T cell receptor beta chains drawn from one sample of a study of identical twins' blood T cells. TCRdb called the 5' RACE reads again in MiXCR, with one record for every CDR3 protein. The profile covers fewer than 450,000 distinct CDR3 sequences, with about 28% appearing a single time and about 6% taken by the ten largest. The sequenced material came from PBMCs. These receptor sequences come from a woman aged 18 to 49 in good health. Each CDR3 is given with its conserved first and last residue. D genes are given only for firm matches. Expanded clones get a size class; other rows say once, few or many, or leave the size out.

cdr3_length	d_call	j_call	v_call	clone_size	cdr3_nt	cdr3_aa
10	.	TRBJ1-1	TRBV20-1	.	TGCAGTGCCGAGCGGGGGCAGGCTTTCTTT	CSAERGQAFF
14	TRBD1	TRBJ2-7	TRBV14	few	TGTGCCAGCAGCCCCAACAGGGGCCCCTACGAGCAGTACTTC	CASSPNRGPYEQYF
15	.	TRBJ2-5	TRBV2	.	TGTGCCAGCAGTGAATTGTCCTTAGCTACGGAGACCCAGTACTTC	CASSELSLATETQYF
14	.	TRBJ1-3	TRBV11-2	.	TGTGCCAGCAGCTTCGGGGGCGGTAGAAACACCATATATTTT	CASSFGGGRNTIYF
12	.	TRBJ1-1	TRBV20-1	.	TGCAGTGCTACCCCGCGTAACACTGAAGCTTTCTTT	CSATPRNTEAFF
14	.	TRBJ1-3	TRBV4-3	.	TGCGCCAGCAGCCAAGGGCAGGGCGGAAACACCATATATTTT	CASSQGQGGNTIYF
13	.	TRBJ1-6	TRBV20-1	.	TGCAGTGCTAGGGCAGGGGCGGGTTCACCCCTCCACTTT	CSARAGAGSPLHF
14	.	TRBJ2-2	TRBV6-2/TRBV6-3	.	TGTGCCAGCAGCGGGGGCTCTCACACCGGGGAGCTGTTTTTT	CASSGGSHTGELFF
16	.	TRBJ2-1	TRBV29-1	.	TGCAGCGTTGGGGGGGCTGACACCCGACCCTACAATGAGCAGTTCTTC	CSVGGADTRPYNEQFF
15	TRBD1	TRBJ1-5	TRBV20-1	few	TGCAGTGCTAGTGGGACAGGGCGCGGGAATCAGCCCCAGCATTTT	CSASGTGRGNQPQHF
14	TRBD1	TRBJ1-1	TRBV7-9	.	TGTGCCAGCAGCTTATGGGACAGGGGTACTGAAGCTTTCTTT	CASSLWDRGTEAFF
14	TRBD1	TRBJ1-1	TRBV20-1	.	TGCAGTGCTAGGGACAGGGGGCGGTTCACTGGAGCTTTCTTT	CSARDRGRFTGAFF
16	.	TRBJ1-1	TRBV5-1	.	TGCGCCAGCAGCTTGTCGGGCCCCGAAGGGCGAACTGAAGCTTTCTTT	CASSLSGPEGRTEAFF
15	TRBD1	TRBJ1-6	TRBV5-6	few	TGTGCCAGCAGCTTCTACAGGGGGGGTAATTCACCCCTCCACTTT	CASSFYRGGNSPLHF
13	.	TRBJ1-1	TRBV27	.	TGTGCCAGCAGTTTATCAGGGGGAACCCAAGCTTTCTTT	CASSLSGGTQAFF
13	.	TRBJ1-1	TRBV24-1	.	TGTGCCACCAGTGCCAGCGCGGACACTGAAGCTTTCTTT	CATSASADTEAFF
13	.	TRBJ2-3	TRBV5-1	few	TGCGCCAGCAGGATTTCTAGCACAGATACGCAGTATTTT	CASRISSTDTQYF
14	.	TRBJ1-6	TRBV9	.	TGTGCCAGCAGCGTTGACGGGTTTCTTTCACCCCTCCACTTT	CASSVDGFLSPLHF
14	.	TRBJ2-3	TRBV7-2	.	TGTGCCAGCAGCCTCCGGGCGAGCACAGATACGCAGTATTTT	CASSLRASTDTQYF
14	.	TRBJ1-3	TRBV20-1	many	TGCAGTGCTAGAGATCTAGGTTCTGGAAACACCATATATTTT	CSARDLGSGNTIYF
14	.	TRBJ1-1	TRBV7-2	.	TGTGCCAGCAGCCCCCTTAGGTGGCGCACTGAAGCTTTCTTT	CASSPLRWRTEAFF
13	.	TRBJ1-2	TRBV29-1	once	TGCAGCGTTGAGAGGCAGGCGGGCTATGGCTACACCTTC	CSVERQAGYGYTF
13	.	TRBJ1-1	TRBV27	few	TGTGCCAGCAGTGCCGGGGGGAAGACTGAAGCTTTCTTT	CASSAGGKTEAFF
16	.	TRBJ1-1	TRBV25-1	many	TGTGCCAGCAGTGAGAGTATCCAGGACGTGAACACTGAAGCTTTCTTT	CASSESIQDVNTEAFF
12	.	TRBJ1-1	TRBV7-6	few	TGTGCCAGCAGCTTATCTCATGGGAAGGCTTTCTTT	CASSLSHGKAFF
14	.	TRBJ2-3	TRBV20-1	.	TGCAGTGCTAGACAAGGGCAGGGCACAGATACGCAGTATTTT	CSARQGQGTDTQYF
15	TRBD1	TRBJ2-3	TRBV5-1	few	TGCGCCAGCAGCTTTCAGGGGGCATCGGCAGATACGCAGTATTTT	CASSFQGASADTQYF
17	TRBD1	TRBJ1-3	TRBV5-1	few	TGCGCCAGCAGCCACACCACCGGGACAGGGAATGGAAACACCATATATTTT	CASSHTTGTGNGNTIYF
13	.	TRBJ1-1	TRBV6-6	.	TGTGCCAGCACCCTAAGGGGGGACACTGGAGCTTTCTTT	CASTLRGDTGAFF
14	.	TRBJ2-3	TRBV28	.	TGTGCCAGCTTGAGGGCGTTTAGCACAGATACGCAGTATTTT	CASLRAFSTDTQYF
13	TRBD2	TRBJ2-7	TRBV6-4	.	TGTGCCAGCAGTGACTCATCTAGCGGGGTACAGTACTTC	CASSDSSSGVQYF
13	.	TRBJ2-1	TRBV20-1	.	TGCAGTGCTAGAACAGGGTCTCCCAATGAGCAGTTCTTC	CSARTGSPNEQFF
15	.	TRBJ2-3	TRBV9	few	TGTGCCAGCAGCGTACAGCCGGCTGGCACAGATACGCAGTATTTT	CASSVQPAGTDTQYF
13	.	TRBJ1-1	TRBV7-3	.	TGTGTCAGCAGCTTAAAGGGGTCCTCGGTGTCTTTCTTT	CVSSLKGSSVSFF
14	.	TRBJ1-5	TRBV2	.	TGTGCCACCTCTGGTAACACACGCAGCCAGCCCCAGCATTTT	CATSGNTRSQPQHF
17	TRBD2	TRBJ2-1	TRBV7-9	.	TGTGCCAGCAGCTCCCAGACTAGCGGGACATCCTACAATGAGCAGTTCTTC	CASSSQTSGTSYNEQFF
12	.	TRBJ2-7	TRBV29-1	few	TGCAGCGTTGCCGTGACCGACCACGAGCAGTACTTC	CSVAVTDHEQYF
12	.	TRBJ2-1	TRBV3-2	few	TGTGCCAGCAGCCAAGTGGCAGATGAGCAGTTCTTC	CASSQVADEQFF
15	.	TRBJ2-2	TRBV20-1	few	TGCAGTGCTAGTTTTGAGGGTTCCCACACCGGGGAGCTGTTTTTT	CSASFEGSHTGELFF
16	TRBD1	TRBJ1-4	TRBV11-2	.	TGTGCCAGCAGCTCCATGCAAGGACAGGGGGGTGAAAAACTGCTTTTT	CASSSMQGQGGEKLLF
13	.	TRBJ2-2	TRBV5-6	.	TGTGCCAGCAGCACCGGGAACACCGGGGAGCTGTTTTTT	CASSTGNTGELFF
14	.	TRBJ2-5	TRBV20-1	few	TGCAGTGCTAGCGGTCGTGAATCGCGGGAGACCCAGTACTTC	CSASGRESRETQYF
14	.	TRBJ1-1	TRBV7-9	.	TGTGCCAGCAGCCCGACGTCGGCGAACACTGAAGCTTTCTTT	CASSPTSANTEAFF
17	TRBD1	TRBJ1-5	TRBV20-1	many	TGCAGTGCCAAACCTGGACAGGGAGGGTATAGCAATCAGCCCCAGCATTTT	CSAKPGQGGYSNQPQHF
14	.	TRBJ2-1	TRBV7-9	many	TGTGCCAGCAGCTTTGGGAAAGACGGGAATGAGCAGTTCTTC	CASSFGKDGNEQFF
14	TRBD1	TRBJ1-5	TRBV9	.	TGTGCCAGCAGCGGCGGGACAGACGAACAGCGCCAGCACTTT	CASSGGTDEQRQHF
14	TRBD2	TRBJ2-1	TRBV2	.	TGTGCCAGCAGGCTAGCGGGACGGCCCAATAAGCAGTTCTTC	CASRLAGRPNKQFF
14	.	TRBJ2-5	TRBV7-9	.	TGTGCCAGCAGCTTTTCAGACTACCAGAAGACCCAGTACTTC	CASSFSDYQKTQYF
14	.	TRBJ1-2	TRBV3-1	.	TGTGCCAGCAACCAAGATCTGGGACGGAGTGGCTACACCTTC	CASNQDLGRSGYTF
16	.	TRBJ2-1	TRBV7-6	.	TGTGCCAGCAGCCCTACTCTAGCGAATCAATACAATGAGCAGTTCTTC	CASSPTLANQYNEQFF
15	.	TRBJ1-5	TRBV5-1	.	TGCGCCAGCAGCCTCGGGACGCGGGATAATCAGCCCCAGCATTTT	CASSLGTRDNQPQHF
10	.	TRBJ1-1	TRBV12-5	few	TGTGCTAGCGTTGGCGCTGAAGCTTTCTTT	CASVGAEAFF